This T cell receptor beta chain was recovered during a study of neurological immune-mediated disorders. Study-level points and caveats: Across subjects, no CDR3 amino acid sequence appeared in expanded clones of more than one subject, a finding that suggested private repertoires in all groups. For the multiple sclerosis repertoire cluster, an association with any clinical or MRI feature was absent.

This clonotype occurred many times. Its target is unknown. With 10-nucleotide random UMIs, 5'RACE was used to make the cDNA. TCRdb re-analysed the 5' RACE reads in MiXCR, keeping a single row per CDR3 protein. Of some 66,000 distinct CDR3 sequences listed, around 4% are singletons. PBMCs numbering 2 million and stored at -80 C yielded the unsorted libraries. This sequence was found in a man in his fifties or sixties with multiple sclerosis. The sequencing input was PBMCs.

The CDR3 spells CASSPPGLPGAQYF. The CDR3 bases are TGTGCCAGCTCCCCGCCGGGGCTGCCGGGGGCCCAGTACTTC. The V call is TRBV6-5, the J call TRBJ2-5, with a possible D match to TRBD2 (6 bases). V was shortened by 8 bases and J by 9 bases, with 22 bases between the two germline ends. Germline lookup yields CDR1 MNHEY and CDR2 SVGAGI. This CDR3 is 14 amino acids long.